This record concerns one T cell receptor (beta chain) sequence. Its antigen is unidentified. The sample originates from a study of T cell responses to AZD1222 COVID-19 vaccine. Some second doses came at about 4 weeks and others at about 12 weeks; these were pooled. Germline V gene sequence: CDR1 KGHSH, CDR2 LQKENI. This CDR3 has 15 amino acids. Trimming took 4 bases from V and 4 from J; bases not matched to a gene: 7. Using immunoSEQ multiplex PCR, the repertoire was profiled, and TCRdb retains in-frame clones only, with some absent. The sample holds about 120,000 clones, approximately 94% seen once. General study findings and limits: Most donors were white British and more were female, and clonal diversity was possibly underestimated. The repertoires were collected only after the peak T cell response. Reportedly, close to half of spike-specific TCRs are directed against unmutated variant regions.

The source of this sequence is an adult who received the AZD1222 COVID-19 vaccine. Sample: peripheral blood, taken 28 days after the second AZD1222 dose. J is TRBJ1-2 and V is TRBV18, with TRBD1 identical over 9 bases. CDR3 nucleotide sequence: TGTGCCAGCTCACACGACAGGGGGTCGGCCTATGGCTACACCTTC. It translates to CASSHDRGSAYGYTF.